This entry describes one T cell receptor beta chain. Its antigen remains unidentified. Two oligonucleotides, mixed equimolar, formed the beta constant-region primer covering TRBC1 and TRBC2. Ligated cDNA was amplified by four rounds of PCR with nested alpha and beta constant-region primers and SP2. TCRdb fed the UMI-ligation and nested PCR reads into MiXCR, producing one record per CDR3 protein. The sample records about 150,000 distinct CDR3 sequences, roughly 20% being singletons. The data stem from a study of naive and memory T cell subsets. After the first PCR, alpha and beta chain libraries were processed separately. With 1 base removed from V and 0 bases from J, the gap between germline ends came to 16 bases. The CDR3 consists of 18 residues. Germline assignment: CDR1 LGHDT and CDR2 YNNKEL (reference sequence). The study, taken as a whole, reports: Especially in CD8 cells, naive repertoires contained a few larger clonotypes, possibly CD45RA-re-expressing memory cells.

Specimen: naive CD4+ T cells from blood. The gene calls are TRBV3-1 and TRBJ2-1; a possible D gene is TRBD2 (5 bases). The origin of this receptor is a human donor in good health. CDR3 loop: CASSQGRAGWSSYNEQFF. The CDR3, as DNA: TGTGCCAGCAGCCAAGGGCGGGCCGGGTGGAGCTCCTACAATGAGCAGTTCTTC.